These 7 T cell receptor beta chains were all obtained from the same sample, sequenced in a study of response to subunit inactivated influenza vaccine. TCRdb fed the RT-PCR reads into MiXCR, producing one record per CDR3 protein. The table lists 200,000 to 300,000 distinct CDR3 sequences, over 9% of them singletons. This sample comprised non-naive T cells sorted from PBMCs, obtained less than 15 days before vaccination. Source of these receptors: a man aged 45-60 years who received an inactivated influenza vaccine.

V and J are TRBV2 and TRBJ2-2, with no clear D. Germline CDR1 is SNHLY and CDR2 is FYNNEI. V dropped 2 bases and J dropped 6 bases, with 4 bases sitting between them. CDR3 size: 12 residues. Written as DNA, the CDR3 is TGTGCCAGCAGTGAATGGGCCGGGGAGCTGTTTTTT. Amino acids: CASSEWAGELFF.

The chain links TRBV20-1 to TRBJ2-3, with 7 bases identical to TRBD2. J gave up 4 bases and V 3 bases, and 1 base lay outside the gene matches. The germline CDR1 and CDR2 sequences are DFQATT and SNEGSKA (reference sequence). The CDR3 is 12 residues long. CDR3 bases: TGCAGTGCTAGGGGGGGGGCAGATACGCAGTATTTT. It yields the protein CSARGGADTQYF.

This clonotype has ten or more counts. This sequence joins TRBV20-1 and TRBJ2-1, with a weak D call TRBD2 (5 bases). The germline V gene encodes CDR1 DFQATT and CDR2 SNEGSKA (reference sequence). This CDR3 contains 14 residues. V gave up 6 bases and J gave up 4 bases, with 16 bases separating them. The DNA of the CDR3 is TGCAGTGCCCCTTCCGGGATGGGGTACAATGAGCAGTTCTTC. Translation: CSAPSGMGYNEQFF.

This clonotype came up many times. V and J are TRBV5-5 and TRBJ2-4, with D uncertain. Germline V gene sequence: CDR1 SGHKS, CDR2 YYEKEE (reference sequence). The CDR3 loop spans 12 amino acids. Trimming took off 1 base at V and 9 bases at J, with 8 bases between the two ends. This chain's CDR3 is CASSLNAGIQYF. CDR3 coding DNA: TGTGCCAGCAGCTTGAATGCCGGCATTCAGTACTTC.

V gene TRBV11-2 combines with J gene TRBJ2-7; the D is unclear. CDR1 is SGHAT and CDR2 is FQNNGV in the germline V gene. With 0 bases removed from V and 3 bases from J, the gap between germline ends came to 15 bases. CDR3 length: 16 amino acids. The CDR3 DNA is TGTGCCAGCAGCTTAGATTTCCGGGCAGATTACTACGAGCAGTACTTC. Translating it yields CASSLDFRADYYEQYF.

This sequence joins TRBV12-3 or TRBV12-4 and TRBJ1-2; D might be TRBD1 (6 bases). V was clipped by 6 bases and J by 7 bases, with 15 bases between them. This CDR3 comprises 13 residues. The CDR3 bases are TGTGCCAGCAGCTCCTTCGGGACACTTGGCTACACCTTC. Translated, it gives CASSSFGTLGYTF.

The gene calls are TRBV6-2 or TRBV6-3 and TRBJ1-1, with D perhaps TRBD1 (6 bases). Germline V gives CDR1 MNHEY, CDR2 SVGEGT. There are 15 residues in the CDR3. Trimming took 5 bases from V and 5 from J, leaving 18 bases between them. The CDR3 region has the DNA TGTGCCAGCAGTAGAAGCCGGGACACCCTGACTGAAGCTTTCTTT. Translated: CASSRSRDTLTEAFF.